Shown below are 29 T cell receptor beta chains from a single sample sequenced in a study of CD8+ T cells in alopecia areata. Treatment specified: oral pan-JAK inhibitor, 5-10 mg twice daily. Sequencing used cDNA as its template, made by extracting RNA and reverse transcribing it. Sequenced by immunoSEQ multiplex PCR; TCRdb stores in-frame clones only, minus some. The sample yields tens of thousands of clones, 25% to 30% seen once. The sample here was CD8+ T cells sorted from blood, taken at week 4, from a patient treated with tofacitinib. The source of these receptors is a human donor with alopecia areata.

There are a few counts of this clone. The V call is TRBV29-1, the J call TRBJ2-1; the D gene is possibly TRBD2 (5 bases). The length of the CDR3 is 11 residues. CDR1 and CDR2 from the germline V gene are SQVTM and ANQGSEA. The V and J ends lost 3 bases and 10 bases respectively, with 10 bases between them. In nucleotides, the CDR3 is TGCAGCGTTGAGAGCGGACCGGAGCAGTTCTTC. Translation gives CSVESGPEQFF.

The gene calls are TRBV29-1 and TRBJ1-1, with D possibly matching TRBD1 (6 bases). Trimming removed 4 bases at V and 7 bases at J, with 13 bases between. The germline V gene encodes CDR1 SQVTM and CDR2 ANQGSEA. CDR3 length equals 12 residues. The CDR3: CSVVLGADEAFF. Written as DNA, the CDR3 is TGCAGCGTTGTATTGGGGGCGGATGAAGCTTTCTTT.

V and J are TRBV9 and TRBJ2-7; 9 bases line up with TRBD2. The germline V gene has CDR1 SGDLS and CDR2 YYNGEE. The CDR3 loop spans 18 amino acids. After removal of 2 bases from V and 4 bases from J, the junction contained 16 bases not matched to a gene. CDR3 protein: CASSVRVAGAWGSYEQYF. The CDR3 bases are TGTGCCAGCAGCGTGCGGGTAGCGGGAGCGTGGGGATCGTACGAGCAGTACTTC.

With respect to this clone: The sample contains more than one DNA sequence encoding this CDR3. In DNA, the CDR3 is TGCAGCGTTCTGACAGATACGCAGTATTTT. Translated: CSVLTDTQYF. The chain couples TRBV29-1 to TRBJ2-3; D call uncertain. CDR1 is SQVTM and CDR2 is ANQGSEA in the germline V gene. The germline V and J ends were trimmed by 5 bases and 3 bases, with 3 bases remaining between them. This CDR3 has 10 residues.

This rearrangement joins TRBV29-1 to TRBJ2-1; TRBD2 aligns across 7 bases. After removal of 6 bases from V and 6 bases from J, the junction contained 8 bases not matched to a gene. This CDR3 region has 13 residues. Germline CDR1 is SQVTM and CDR2 is ANQGSEA. This CDR3 is CSVQREGLNEQFF. DNA of the CDR3: TGCAGCGTCCAGCGGGAAGGGCTCAATGAGCAGTTCTTC.

The V call is TRBV29-1, the J call TRBJ2-1, with D perhaps TRBD2 (6 bases). V shed 6 bases and J shed 6 bases, with 12 bases lying between them. This CDR3 has 12 amino acids. The germline gives CDR1 SQVTM, CDR2 ANQGSEA. CDR3: CSVAAGGNEQFF. In DNA form, the CDR3 reads TGCAGCGTAGCAGCCGGGGGCAATGAGCAGTTCTTC.

This clone occurred a few times. The rearrangement joins TRBV29-1 to TRBJ2-2; 8 nucleotides align to TRBD1. V gave up 6 bases and J gave up 9 bases; unmatched junction bases: 12. This CDR3 has 14 amino acids. The germline gives CDR1 SQVTM, CDR2 ANQGSEA. The CDR3 region has the DNA TGCAGCGTGATTGCAGGACAGGGTACTCGGGAGCTGTTTTTT. Translated: CSVIAGQGTRELFF.

This clone was counted only a few times. CDR3 nucleotide sequence: TGCAGCGCTCAAAGGGGGGATGAAGCTTTCTTT. It encodes CSAQRGDEAFF. The chain is built from TRBV29-1 and TRBJ1-1, with a tentative D call TRBD1 (6 bases). Germline V gene data show CDR1 as SQVTM and CDR2 as ANQGSEA. Trimming left V 7 bases short and J 7 bases short, with 13 bases between. This CDR3 contains 11 residues.

This clone was seen only a few times. The chain is built from TRBV29-1 and TRBJ2-1; TRBD2 is a possible D gene (5 bases). The CDR3 covers 12 residues. The germline V gene encodes CDR1 SQVTM and CDR2 ANQGSEA. Trimming pared 6 bases from V and 10 bases from J, leaving 16 bases between. DNA for the CDR3: TGCAGCGTCGAACATAGCGTTAGGGAGCAGTTCTTC. Protein sequence: CSVEHSVREQFF.

About this clone: The identical CDR3 is also encoded by other nucleotide sequences in the sample. The V and J genes are TRBV15 and TRBJ2-5; TRBD1 matches at 9 bases. V was clipped by 5 bases and J by 5 bases; unmatched bases: 6. CDR3 length equals 14 residues. Germline loops: CDR1 LNHNV, CDR2 YYDKDF (reference sequence). The CDR3 sequence is CATSEGQGLETQYF. The CDR3 DNA reads as TGTGCCACCAGCGAGGGACAGGGATTGGAGACCCAGTACTTC.

This clone was counted only a few times. The chain employs TRBV11-2 and TRBJ1-5; weak D call: TRBD1 (5 bases). V lost 5 bases, J lost 6 bases, and 11 bases lay in between. Germline loops: CDR1 SGHAT, CDR2 FQNNGV. This CDR3 is 13 amino acids long. CDR3 DNA sequence: TGTGCCAGCAGCGTCGGGACCAGTCAGCCCCAGCATTTT. This sequence encodes CASSVGTSQPQHF. Filled out from reference TRBV11-2 and TRBJ1-5, the complete variable domain reads EAGVAQSPRYKIIEKRQSVAFWCNPISGHATLYWYQQILGQGPKLLIQFQNNGVVDDSQLPKDRFSAERLKGVDSTLKIQPAKLEDSAVYLCASSVGTSQPQHFGDGTRLSIL.

This clone was picked up a small number of times. The rearrangement joins TRBV21-1 to TRBJ2-5; TRBD1 is taken as the D call from the table, unchecked against the DNA. TRBV21-1 is labeled a pseudogene. The CDR3 is made up of 12 amino acids. CDR3 sequence reads: CASGHRMKTQYF. The CDR3 nucleotides are TGTGCCAGCGGCCACAGGATGAAGACCCAGTACTTC.

This chain links TRBV10-3 with TRBJ1-5; 7 bases fit TRBD1. Germline V lookup: CDR1 ENHRY, CDR2 SYGVKD. The CDR3 contains 14 residues. Germline trimming cut 2 bases from V and 7 bases from J; bases unmatched to any gene: 5. Here the CDR3 DNA reads TGTGCCATCAGTGAGACAGACAGGGTACAGCCCCAGCATTTT. This sequence encodes CAISETDRVQPQHF.

This clone turned up a few times. The V call is TRBV5-6, the J call TRBJ1-1, with TRBD1 matching 9 bases. The CDR3 contains 18 residues. The germline gives CDR1 SGHDT, CDR2 YYEEEE. V was pared by 0 bases and J by 1 base, with 10 bases of the junction left unmatched. The CDR3 spells CASSLEFPRDRENTEAFF. In DNA, the CDR3 is TGTGCCAGCAGCTTGGAATTCCCCCGGGACAGGGAGAACACTGAAGCTTTCTTT.

The chain carries TRBV29-1 and TRBJ2-2; D uncertain. Germline V gene lookup returns CDR1 SQVTM and CDR2 ANQGSEA. The CDR3 covers 14 residues. V was trimmed by 1 base and J by 3 bases, leaving 9 bases between them. CDR3 nucleotide sequence: TGCAGCGTTGAAGGGTTAAGGGACACCGGGGAGCTGTTTTTT. Encoded protein: CSVEGLRDTGELFF.

In DNA form, the CDR3 reads TGTGCCAGCAGTTTCCCCGGACAGGGCCTCTACGAGCAGTACTTC. Amino acids: CASSFPGQGLYEQYF. The rearrangement uses TRBV25-1 and TRBJ2-7; the match to TRBD1 covers 8 bases. V was pared by 5 bases and J by 3 bases, with 9 bases of the junction left unmatched. CDR1 and CDR2 (germline): MGHDK, SYGVNS. The CDR3 is 15 amino acids.

This clone was detected once. The genes are TRBV4-2 and TRBJ1-2; D not resolved. Trimming took off 4 bases at V and 3 bases at J, with 12 bases between the two ends. Per germline, CDR1 LGHNA and CDR2 YNFKEQ. The CDR3 is 14 residues long. The CDR3 DNA sequence: TGTGCCAGCAGCCCAAATCCGGGCGACTATGGCTACACCTTC. This sequence encodes CASSPNPGDYGYTF.

The V call is TRBV9, the J call TRBJ2-1; the D gene is possibly TRBD2 (5 bases). The V gene's germline CDR1 is SGDLS and CDR2 YYNGEE. CDR3 length: 15 residues. V lost 3 bases and J lost 3, with 13 bases in between. In DNA form, the CDR3 reads TGTGCCAGCAGCGGATCGGACTGGATCTACAATGAGCAGTTCTTC. Translation: CASSGSDWIYNEQFF.

This clone was observed a handful of times. The gene calls are TRBV7-9 and TRBJ2-7; D uncertain. There are 13 residues in the CDR3. CDR1 is SEHNR, CDR2 FQNEAQ, per germline (reference sequence). Trimming left V 0 bases short and J 2 bases short, with 5 bases between. The DNA for the CDR3 is TGTGCCAGCAGCTTAGCGAGTGCCTACGAGCAGTACTTC. Amino acids: CASSLASAYEQYF.

V gene TRBV4-1 combines with J gene TRBJ2-5; 7 positions match TRBD1. Trimming took 2 bases from V and 11 from J; bases not matched to a gene: 2. CDR3 length equals 11 residues. CDR1 is MGHRA and CDR2 is YSYEKL in the germline V gene. CDR3 nucleotides: TGCGCCAGCAGCCAAACAGGGGCTCAGTACTTC. This encodes CASSQTGAQYF.

This clone came up a few times. The rearrangement joins TRBV14 to TRBJ2-7; D perhaps matches TRBD1 (5 bases). The CDR3 is 14 amino acids. V lost 1 base and J 6 bases, leaving 13 bases between the germline ends. Germline lookup yields CDR1 SGHDN and CDR2 FVKESK. CDR3 in DNA: TGTGCCAGCAGCCAAGGTGTAAGGGGAAGCGAGCAGTACTTC. Translation: CASSQGVRGSEQYF.

This chain uses TRBV27 with TRBJ2-1; 9 nucleotides match TRBD1. The J segment lost 9 bases and the V segment lost 6 bases, leaving 12 bases of the junction unmatched. CDR1 and CDR2 (germline): MNHEY, SMNVEV (reference sequence). The CDR3 loop spans 15 amino acids. The CDR3 is CASRSLGQGIGEQFF. CDR3 nucleotide sequence: TGTGCCAGCAGGTCCCTCGGACAGGGGATTGGTGAGCAGTTCTTC.

This clone has a handful of counts. V usage is TRBV29-1 and J usage is TRBJ1-2, with D uncertain. Trimming took off 2 bases at V and 0 bases at J, with 10 bases between the two ends. Germline values: CDR1 SQVTM, CDR2 ANQGSEA. The CDR3 has 14 amino acids. CDR3 DNA: TGCAGCGTTGAAACAGATGGAGCTAACTATGGCTACACCTTC. This gives the protein CSVETDGANYGYTF. The entire variable domain, with the rest obtained from reference TRBV29-1 and TRBJ1-2, is as follows: SAVISQKPSRDICQRGTSLTIQCQVDSQVTMMFWYRQQPGQSLTLIATANQGSEATYESGFVIDKFPISRPNLTFSTLTVSNMSPEDSSIYLCSVETDGANYGYTFGSGTRLTVV.

The genes are TRBV13 and TRBJ2-3; a weak D match, TRBD2 (6 bases). This CDR3 has 12 residues. The germline CDR1 and CDR2 sequences are PRHDT and FYEKMQ (reference sequence). Trimming cost V 4 bases and J 6 bases, with 8 bases left between them. CDR3: CASSSGGDTQYF. Written as DNA, the CDR3 is TGTGCCAGCAGCTCTGGAGGGGATACGCAGTATTTT.

The V call is TRBV29-1, the J call TRBJ1-1, with no clear D. This CDR3 is 9 amino acids long. Germline V CDR1 and CDR2: SQVTM, ANQGSEA. The V end lost 4 bases, the J end lost 6 bases, and 3 bases lay between the germline ends. Written as DNA, the CDR3 is TGCAGCGTTGGGCCTGAAGCTTTCTTT. Its translation is CSVGPEAFF. Drawing the rest from reference TRBV29-1 and TRBJ1-1, the complete variable domain is SAVISQKPSRDICQRGTSLTIQCQVDSQVTMMFWYRQQPGQSLTLIATANQGSEATYESGFVIDKFPISRPNLTFSTLTVSNMSPEDSSIYLCSVGPEAFFGQGTRLTVV.

This sequence joins TRBV29-1 and TRBJ2-7; TRBD2 might be the D (6 bases). V was trimmed by 3 bases and J by 6 bases, leaving 9 bases between them. The germline gives CDR1 SQVTM, CDR2 ANQGSEA. The CDR3 has 11 residues. The CDR3 loop reads CSVDGGSEQYF. The CDR3 DNA follows: TGCAGCGTTGATGGGGGGTCCGAGCAGTACTTC.

V and J are TRBV7-9 and TRBJ2-7, with D tentatively TRBD2 (6 bases). The CDR3 extends over 13 amino acids. Germline V lookup: CDR1 SEHNR, CDR2 FQNEAQ (reference sequence). Trimming left V 5 bases short and J 5 bases short, with 13 bases between. The CDR3 DNA is TGTGCCAGCAGCCCCCTCCTAGCGAACGAGCAGTACTTC. Translated, it gives CASSPLLANEQYF.

The V gene is TRBV9, the J gene TRBJ1-2; the match to TRBD1 covers 9 bases. The junction had 1 base not matched to a gene; V was cut back by 4 bases and J by 6 bases. The CDR3 has 12 residues. Germline V gives CDR1 SGDLS, CDR2 YYNGEE. CDR3 sequence: CASSWTGDGYTF. Written as DNA, the CDR3 is TGTGCCAGCAGCTGGACAGGGGATGGCTACACCTTC.

The chain recombines TRBV6-5 with TRBJ2-1, with a tentative D call TRBD2 (7 bases). The CDR3 contains 14 residues. Germline CDR1 and CDR2: MNHEY and SVGAGI. V was cut by 8 bases and J by 8 bases, with 19 bases left in between. The CDR3 protein is CASVSNQGRDEQFF. The CDR3 DNA is TGTGCCAGCGTTTCAAATCAGGGGAGGGATGAGCAGTTCTTC.